This record looks at one T cell receptor (beta chain) sequence and its context. Its antigen is as yet unknown. Generated by immunoSEQ multiplex PCR, the TCRdb table keeps only in-frame clones and is missing some. Seen here are around 49,000 clones, roughly 90% observed once, and the top ten hold approximately 0.56%. The data were obtained in a study of graft-versus-host responses after intestinal transplantation. About the research overall: Among the recipients, transplants were multivisceral, liver-intestinal, or isolated intestinal.

Points from the study as a whole: Ileal or blood samples showed some GvH clones first, and such clones were also found in recipient marrow. High graft-versus-host to host-versus-graft clonal ratios were seen in allografts of patients with graft-donor T cell macrochimerism.

CDR1 is SGHDT, CDR2 YYEEEE, per germline. V was clipped by 1 base and J by 3 bases, with 15 bases between them. This CDR3 spans 16 amino acids. The origin of this receptor is a human donor who was the organ donor for an intestinal transplant. The rearrangement uses TRBV5-6 and TRBJ2-3, with TRBD2 as a possible D gene (6 bases). This material consisted of unstimulated CD4+ T cells sorted from spleen or lymph node cells, taken before transplant. The CDR3 bases are TGTGCCAGCAGCTTGAGGGGAAGCGGGTTAACAGATACGCAGTATTTT. Translation gives CASSLRGSGLTDTQYF.